Below are 28 T cell receptor beta chains sequenced from a single sample in a study of a mutant IDH1 vaccine in newly diagnosed glioma. Noted time point: week 47, end of study. Mutant IDH1 20-mer peptide, at 300 ug, made up each vaccine dose, with topical imiquimod. These receptors are not linked to any known antigen. TCRdb's copy holds only in-frame clones and misses some; the assay was immunoSEQ multiplex PCR. The repertoire holds some 57,000 clones, with around three quarters as singletons. Sequencing used PBMCs, obtained from a glioma patient whose treatment included an IDH1 peptide vaccine. These receptors were obtained from a middle-aged woman with glioma. Some clones in this sample may be carry-over from other donors' samples.

V is TRBV18 and J is TRBJ1-1, with 8 bases fitting TRBD1. With V trimmed by 4 bases and J by 0 bases, 7 bases remained unmatched. Germline assignment: CDR1 KGHSH and CDR2 LQKENI. CDR3 length: 16 amino acids. The CDR3 reads CASSLGRQGMNTEAFF. The CDR3, as DNA: TGTGCCAGCTCACTGGGTCGACAGGGGATGAACACTGAAGCTTTCTTT.

In its sample, this clone was seen once. The V gene is TRBV7-2, the J gene TRBJ1-6; unclear D gene. The germline V gene encodes CDR1 SGHTA and CDR2 FQGNSA. V lost 5 bases and J lost 10, with 15 bases in between. The CDR3 totals 14 residues. Here the CDR3 reads CASSVTTGNSPLHF. The CDR3 nucleotides are TGTGCCAGCAGCGTAACTACGGGGAACTCACCCCTCCACTTT.

The V call is TRBV2, the J call TRBJ1-1, with a tentative D call TRBD1 (5 bases). The CDR3 is 14 residues long. Trimming stripped 5 bases from V and 5 bases from J, with 15 bases between. Germline CDR1 reads SNHLY; CDR2 reads FYNNEI. The CDR3 protein is CASSLIGADTEAFF. CDR3 bases: TGTGCCAGCAGTCTAATCGGGGCTGATACTGAAGCTTTCTTT.

This clone is a singleton in its sample. This chain connects TRBV19 to TRBJ1-4; D is perhaps TRBD1 (6 bases). The CDR3 contains 15 residues. CDR1 and CDR2 (germline): LNHDA, SQIVND (reference sequence). With 2 bases removed from V and 7 bases from J, the gap between germline ends came to 14 bases. The DNA for the CDR3 is TGTGCCAGTAGTATAACGGGGGCGTTTGGTGAAAAACTGTTTTTT. Translation: CASSITGAFGEKLFF.

The chain recombines TRBV4-3 with TRBJ2-7, with 7 bases aligning to TRBD2. Germline assignment: CDR1 LGHNA and CDR2 YSLEER. The CDR3 length is 15 residues. J gave up 3 bases and V 0 bases, and 5 bases lay outside the gene matches. This CDR3 is CASSQDREGYYEQYF. The CDR3 nucleotides are TGCGCCAGCAGCCAAGACAGGGAGGGATACTACGAGCAGTACTTC.

The chain links TRBV2 to TRBJ1-4; a possible D gene is TRBD1 (6 bases). Germline V lookup: CDR1 SNHLY, CDR2 FYNNEI. This CDR3 has 15 amino acids. V shed 6 bases and J shed 6 bases, with 17 bases lying between them. The CDR3 sequence: CASSRLGAGYEKLFF. The CDR3 DNA follows: TGTGCCAGCAGCCGTTTGGGGGCGGGTTATGAAAAACTGTTTTTT.

This clone was observed a single time. CDR3 amino acids: CASSHIPATRSGANVLTF. CDR3 DNA: TGCGCCAGCAGCCACATACCTGCTACACGCTCTGGGGCCAACGTCCTGACTTTC. V gene TRBV4-1 combines with J gene TRBJ2-6; D unresolved. This CDR3 is 18 amino acids long. The germline CDR1 and CDR2 sequences are MGHRA and YSYEKL. V lost 3 bases and J 0 bases, leaving 15 bases between the germline ends.

The chain couples TRBV5-1 to TRBJ2-3; D possibly corresponds to TRBD2 (5 bases). There are 13 residues in the CDR3. With 7 bases removed from V and 5 bases from J, the gap between germline ends came to 14 bases. Per germline, CDR1 SGHRS and CDR2 YFSETQ. CDR3 amino acids: CASAPNRGDTQYF. CDR3 sequence (DNA): TGCGCCAGCGCCCCTAACCGGGGAGATACGCAGTATTTT.

V is TRBV6-5 and J is TRBJ1-4; TRBD1 aligns across 7 bases. CDR3 length: 15 residues. Germline CDR1 and CDR2: MNHEY and SVGAGI. J lost 1 base, V lost 5 bases, and 4 bases had no gene match. The CDR3 reads CASSPRQGTNEKLFF. The CDR3 DNA is TGTGCCAGCAGTCCCCGACAGGGAACTAATGAAAAACTGTTTTTT.

The chain recombines TRBV4-1 with TRBJ1-6, with D possibly being TRBD1 (6 bases). Germline V gives CDR1 MGHRA, CDR2 YSYEKL. Trimming pared 2 bases from V and 5 bases from J, leaving 10 bases between. CDR3 length: 15 amino acids. The DNA of the CDR3 is TGCGCCAGCAGCCAAAGGGACACGGATAATTCACCCCTCCACTTT. It translates to CASSQRDTDNSPLHF.

This rearrangement joins TRBV2 to TRBJ2-7; 14 bases line up with TRBD2. CDR1 is SNHLY and CDR2 is FYNNEI in the germline V gene. V lost 7 bases to trimming and J lost 6 bases; unmatched junction nucleotides: 2. This CDR3 has 13 residues. The CDR3 bases are TGTGCCAGCATGGGGACTAGCGGGGGCGAGCAGTACTTC. It yields the protein CASMGTSGGEQYF. Drawing the rest from reference TRBV2 and TRBJ2-7, the complete variable domain is EPEVTQTPSHQVTQMGQEVILRCVPISNHLYFYWYRQILGQKVEFLVSFYNNEISEKSEIFDDQFSVERPDGSNFTLKIRSTKLEDSAMYFCASMGTSGGEQYFGPGTRLTVT.

The sample holds a few counts of this clone. The CDR3 loop is CASSPDRGRHEQYF. The CDR3 DNA follows: TGTGCCAGCAGCCCGGACAGGGGGCGTCACGAGCAGTACTTC. The gene calls are TRBV7-8 and TRBJ2-7, with 11 bases identical to TRBD1. Germline-derived CDR1 and CDR2 are SGHVS and FQNEAQ. The V segment lost 5 bases and the J segment 5 bases; nucleotides outside the gene matches: 5. CDR3 size: 14 residues. Filled out from reference TRBV7-8 and TRBJ2-7, the complete variable domain reads GAGVSQSPRYKVAKRGQDVALRCDPISGHVSLFWYQQALGQGPEFLTYFQNEAQLDKSGLPSDRFFAERPEGSVSTLKIQRTQQEDSAVYLCASSPDRGRHEQYFGPGTRLTVT.

The rearrangement uses TRBV19 and TRBJ2-3; 9 nucleotides align to TRBD1. The CDR3 loop spans 16 amino acids. V was clipped by 3 bases and J by 4 bases; unmatched bases: 8. Looked up from germline, CDR1 is LNHDA and CDR2 is SQIVND (reference sequence). CDR3 coding DNA: TGTGCCAGTAGTATTTTTCCCGGGACAGGGTCAGATACGCAGTATTTT. Translated, it gives CASSIFPGTGSDTQYF.

The chain links TRBV13 to TRBJ1-3; no clear D gene. Germline V gene lookup returns CDR1 PRHDT and CDR2 FYEKMQ (reference sequence). V was shortened by 1 base and J by 3 bases, with 13 bases between the two germline ends. CDR3 length equals 16 residues. The CDR3 coding sequence is TGTGCCAGCAGCTTAGTGGGCACTCGACTTGGAAACACCATATATTTT. Protein sequence: CASSLVGTRLGNTIYF.

The chain combines TRBV13 with TRBJ2-3, with D maybe TRBD1 (5 bases). Germline V CDR1 and CDR2: PRHDT, FYEKMQ (reference sequence). This CDR3 is 15 amino acids long. Trimming took 3 bases from V and 2 from J, leaving 12 bases between them. The chain's CDR3 is CASSLAGSYTDTQYF. Here the CDR3 DNA reads TGTGCCAGCAGCTTGGCAGGGTCGTACACAGATACGCAGTATTTT.

V is TRBV5-6 and J is TRBJ2-3; 12 bases align to TRBD2. Trimming took 2 bases from V and 10 from J; bases not matched to a gene: 5. The germline CDR1 and CDR2 sequences are SGHDT and YYEEEE. This CDR3 spans 14 amino acids. This chain's CDR3 is CASSFDLAGGAQYF. The CDR3 nucleotides read TGTGCCAGCAGCTTTGACCTAGCGGGAGGGGCGCAGTATTTT.

The V call is TRBV10-3, the J call TRBJ1-1; no firm D call. The V end was cut by 6 bases, the J end by 0 bases, with 11 bases between. Germline V gene data show CDR1 as ENHRY and CDR2 as SYGVKD. This CDR3 is 14 amino acids long. The CDR3 loop is CAIRELDLNTEAFF. The CDR3 coding sequence is TGTGCCATCAGGGAATTGGACCTGAACACTGAAGCTTTCTTT.

In DNA, the CDR3 is TGTGCCAGCAGCTTAATGGCAGGGAAGATCGAAGCTTTCTTT. It encodes CASSLMAGKIEAFF. The V call is TRBV7-9, the J call TRBJ1-1; TRBD1 is a possible D gene (5 bases). CDR3 size: 14 residues. From germline, CDR1 is SEHNR and CDR2 FQNEAQ (reference sequence). Trimming left V 2 bases short and J 8 bases short, with 15 bases between.

The chain joins TRBV5-1 to TRBJ2-6; D gene unclear. V lost 0 bases to trimming and J lost 0 bases, with 7 bases between them. The CDR3 has 16 amino acids. CDR1 and CDR2 (germline): SGHRS, YFSETQ. The CDR3 loop reads CASSLEFASGANVLTF. In DNA, the CDR3 is TGCGCCAGCAGCTTGGAGTTTGCCTCTGGGGCCAACGTCCTGACTTTC.

This sequence joins TRBV6-6 and TRBJ1-4, with D maybe TRBD1 (6 bases). Germline V gene sequence: CDR1 MNHNY, CDR2 SVGAGI (reference sequence). Deletions cut 3 bases from V and 4 bases from J, with 9 bases between. The length of the CDR3 is 14 residues. The CDR3 sequence: CASSYGGNNEKLFF. The CDR3 DNA sequence: TGTGCCAGCAGTTATGGGGGCAATAATGAAAAACTGTTTTTT.

As for this clone: One end of the junction varies from germline; a read error may be responsible. This chain connects TRBV5-6 to TRBJ2-2; D gene ambiguous. CDR3 length: 16 amino acids. Germline CDR1 is SGHDT and CDR2 is YYEEEE. The chain's CDR3 is CANSLVWAANTGELFF. CDR3 nucleotides: TGTGCCAACAGCTTGGTATGGGCCGCGAACACCGGGGAGCTGTTTTTT. The full variable domain, its missing parts supplied by reference TRBV5-6 and TRBJ2-2, is DAGVTQSPTHLIKTRGQQVTLRCSPKSGHDTVSWYQQALGQGPQFIFQYYEEEERQRGNFPDRFSGHQFPNYSSELNVNALLLGDSALYLCANSLVWAANTGELFFGEGSRLTVL.

The V call is TRBV5-6, the J call TRBJ2-7, with D possibly called TRBD1 or TRBD2 (7 bases each). With 1 base removed from V and 7 bases from J, the gap between germline ends came to 24 bases. The CDR3 runs to 17 residues. The germline gives CDR1 SGHDT, CDR2 YYEEEE. The CDR3 loop reads CASSLYGTDVGGGEQYF. In DNA form, the CDR3 reads TGTGCCAGCAGCTTGTACGGGACAGATGTTGGGGGAGGGGAGCAGTACTTC.

The genes are TRBV7-2 and TRBJ1-4; TRBD1 aligns across 8 bases. With V trimmed by 3 bases and J by 4 bases, 1 base remained unmatched. Germline V gene sequence: CDR1 SGHTA, CDR2 FQGNSA. The CDR3 is 14 amino acids. Here the CDR3 reads CASSFDRGNEKLFF. As DNA, the CDR3 is TGTGCCAGCAGCTTTGACAGGGGTAATGAAAAACTGTTTTTT.

The chain joins TRBV19 to TRBJ1-5, with 7 positions matching TRBD1. The V segment lost 5 bases and the J segment 5 bases; nucleotides outside the gene matches: 9. Looked up from germline, CDR1 is LNHDA and CDR2 is SQIVND (reference sequence). The length of the CDR3 is 15 residues. CDR3 DNA sequence: TGTGCCAGTAGTCTGGAGGGGGCGCGGGATCAGCCCCAGCATTTT. It encodes CASSLEGARDQPQHF.

This chain uses TRBV6-1 with TRBJ2-3; 13 bases align to TRBD2. V lost 3 bases and J lost 4; bases outside the gene matches: 4. The V gene's germline CDR1 is MNHNS and CDR2 SASEGT. The CDR3 has 16 amino acids. The CDR3 loop is CASSETSGGSSDTQYF. The CDR3 nucleotides read TGTGCCAGCAGTGAGACTAGCGGGGGGAGCTCAGATACGCAGTATTTT.

This sequence joins TRBV7-9 and TRBJ2-1, with D possibly matching TRBD1 (6 bases). The CDR3 loop spans 14 amino acids. Trimming cost V 1 base and J 4 bases, with 8 bases left between them. CDR1 is SEHNR, CDR2 FQNEAQ, per germline (reference sequence). The CDR3 region has the DNA TGTGCCAGCAGCTTAGACCAGGGGTACAATGAGCAGTTCTTC. This gives the protein CASSLDQGYNEQFF.

This rearrangement joins TRBV6-5 to TRBJ1-4, with 8 bases identical to TRBD1. CDR1 and CDR2 (germline): MNHEY, SVGAGI. There are 15 residues in the CDR3. V trimming: 6 bases; J trimming: 7 bases; junction bases outside the gene matches: 10. CDR3: CASRGSQGAREKLFF. CDR3 sequence (DNA): TGTGCCAGCAGAGGCTCTCAGGGGGCTCGTGAAAAACTGTTTTTT.

In this sample, this clone turned up a few times. The genes are TRBV16 and TRBJ2-7; 9 bases map to TRBD1. Germline CDR1 and CDR2: KGHSY and FQNENV. V shed 7 bases and J 6 bases; nucleotides not matched to a gene: 7. CDR3 length: 13 amino acids. The CDR3 here is CASTPDRGSEQYF. In DNA, the CDR3 is TGTGCCAGCACCCCGGACAGGGGCAGCGAGCAGTACTTC.